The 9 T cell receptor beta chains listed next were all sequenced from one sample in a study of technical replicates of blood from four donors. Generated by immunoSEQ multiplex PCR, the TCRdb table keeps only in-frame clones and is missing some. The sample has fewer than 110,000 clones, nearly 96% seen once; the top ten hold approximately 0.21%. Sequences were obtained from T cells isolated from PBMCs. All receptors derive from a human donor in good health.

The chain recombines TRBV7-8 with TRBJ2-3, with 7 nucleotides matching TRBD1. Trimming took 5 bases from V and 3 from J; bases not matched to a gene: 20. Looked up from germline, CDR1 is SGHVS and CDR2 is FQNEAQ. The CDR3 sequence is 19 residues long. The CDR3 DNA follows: TGTGCCAGCAGCCCCAAACCCCCACAGGGGTTAGAGAGTACAGATACGCAGTATTTT. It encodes CASSPKPPQGLESTDTQYF.

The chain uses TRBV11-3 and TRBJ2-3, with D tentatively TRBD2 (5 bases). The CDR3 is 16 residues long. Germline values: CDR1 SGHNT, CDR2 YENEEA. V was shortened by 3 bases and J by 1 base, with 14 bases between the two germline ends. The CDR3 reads CASSFREGVGTDTQYF. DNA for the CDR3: TGTGCCAGCAGCTTTAGAGAGGGAGTCGGCACAGATACGCAGTATTTT.

The CDR3 bases are TGTGCCAGCAGTTCCCCGGGGGGCCGACACACAGATACGCAGTATTTT. Translating gives CASSSPGGRHTDTQYF. J is TRBJ2-3 and V is TRBV6-5; maybe TRBD2 (7 bases). In germline, CDR1 is MNHEY, CDR2 SVGAGI. The CDR3 extends over 16 amino acids. The V end lost 4 bases, the J end lost 2 bases, and 16 bases lay between the germline ends.

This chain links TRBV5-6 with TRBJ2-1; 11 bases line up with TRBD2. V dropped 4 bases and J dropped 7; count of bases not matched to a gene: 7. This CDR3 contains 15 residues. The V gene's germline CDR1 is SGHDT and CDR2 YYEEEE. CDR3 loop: CASSLLAGGLNEQFF. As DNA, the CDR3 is TGTGCCAGCAGCCTTCTAGCGGGAGGTTTAAATGAGCAGTTCTTC.

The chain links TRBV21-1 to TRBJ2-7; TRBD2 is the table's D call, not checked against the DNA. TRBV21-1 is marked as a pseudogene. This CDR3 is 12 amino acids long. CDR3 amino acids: CASSKLAYEQYF. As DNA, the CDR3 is TGTGCCAGCAGCAAACTAGCTTACGAGCAGTACTTC.

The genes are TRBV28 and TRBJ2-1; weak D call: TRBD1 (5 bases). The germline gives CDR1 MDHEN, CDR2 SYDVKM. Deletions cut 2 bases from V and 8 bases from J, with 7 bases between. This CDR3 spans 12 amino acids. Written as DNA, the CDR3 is TGTGCCAGCAGTTTAGTGGGGCATGAGCAGTTCTTC. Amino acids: CASSLVGHEQFF. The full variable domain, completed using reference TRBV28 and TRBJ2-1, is DVKVTQSSRYLVKRTGEKVFLECVQDMDHENMFWYRQDPGLGLRLIYFSYDVKMKEKGDIPEGYSVSREKKERFSLILESASTNQTSMYLCASSLVGHEQFFGPGTRLTVL.

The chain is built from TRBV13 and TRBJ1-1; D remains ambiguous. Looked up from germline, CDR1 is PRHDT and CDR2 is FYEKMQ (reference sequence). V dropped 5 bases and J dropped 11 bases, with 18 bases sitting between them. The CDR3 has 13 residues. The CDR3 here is CASSPEDGSTAFF. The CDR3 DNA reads TGTGCCAGCAGCCCGGAGGACGGGAGTACGGCTTTCTTT. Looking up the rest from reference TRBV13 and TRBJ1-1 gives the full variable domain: AAGVIQSPRHLIKEKRETATLKCYPIPRHDTVYWYQQGPGQDPQFLISFYEKMQSDKGSIPDRFSAQQFSDYHSELNMSSLELGDSALYFCASSPEDGSTAFFGQGTRLTVV.

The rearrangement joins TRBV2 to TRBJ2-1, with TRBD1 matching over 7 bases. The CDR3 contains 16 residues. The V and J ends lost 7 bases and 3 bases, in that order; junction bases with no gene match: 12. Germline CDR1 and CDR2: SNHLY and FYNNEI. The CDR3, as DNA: TGTGCCAGCATTAACTCGACAGGGATCCTCTACAATGAGCAGTTCTTC. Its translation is CASINSTGILYNEQFF.

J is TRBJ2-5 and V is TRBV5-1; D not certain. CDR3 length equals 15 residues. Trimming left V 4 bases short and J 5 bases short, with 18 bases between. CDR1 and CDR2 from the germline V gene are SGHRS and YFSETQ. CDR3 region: CASSPSGRPPETQYF. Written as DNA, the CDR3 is TGCGCCAGCAGCCCCTCGGGTCGTCCCCCGGAGACCCAGTACTTC.